This T cell receptor beta chain emerged from a study of identical twins. Study-wide results and caveats: In drawing conclusions, the study used cross-sectional statistical analysis and did not follow the same donors. Invariant cells of the MAIT and iNKT types might have partly distorted the zero-insertion analyses. Where out-of-frame alpha sequences were twin-shared, they showed excess low generation probability.

This CDR3 has 15 amino acids. Per germline, CDR1 SGDLS and CDR2 YYNGEE. TCRdb recomputed calls from the 5' RACE reads with MiXCR, one row per CDR3 protein. The sample consists of around 240,000 distinct CDR3 sequences, roughly 7% of them appearing once. As regards this clonotype: Its antigen is still unknown. Compared with germline, one end of the junction differs, possibly owing to a read error.

The same data also went into a second study, on yellow fever vaccine responses in identical twins. That source adds: Twins reportedly mounted vaccine T cell responses that seemed partly convergent, partly personalized.

Sequenced input: memory (CD45RO+) T cells sorted from blood. J is TRBJ2-5 and V is TRBV9; D not certain. This receptor was obtained from a woman aged 18-29 years in good health. The CDR3 here is CASSVAPRPQEIQYF. The DNA of the CDR3 is TGTGCCAGCAGCGTAGCCCCCCGGCCTCAAGAGATCCAGTACTTC. The complete variable domain, with remaining parts taken from reference TRBV9 and TRBJ2-5, reads DSGVTQTPKHLITATGQRVTLRCSPRSGDLSVYWYQQSLDQGLQFLIQYYNGEERAKGNILERFSAQQFPDLHSELNLSSLELGDSALYFCASSVAPRPQEIQYFGPGTRLLVL.